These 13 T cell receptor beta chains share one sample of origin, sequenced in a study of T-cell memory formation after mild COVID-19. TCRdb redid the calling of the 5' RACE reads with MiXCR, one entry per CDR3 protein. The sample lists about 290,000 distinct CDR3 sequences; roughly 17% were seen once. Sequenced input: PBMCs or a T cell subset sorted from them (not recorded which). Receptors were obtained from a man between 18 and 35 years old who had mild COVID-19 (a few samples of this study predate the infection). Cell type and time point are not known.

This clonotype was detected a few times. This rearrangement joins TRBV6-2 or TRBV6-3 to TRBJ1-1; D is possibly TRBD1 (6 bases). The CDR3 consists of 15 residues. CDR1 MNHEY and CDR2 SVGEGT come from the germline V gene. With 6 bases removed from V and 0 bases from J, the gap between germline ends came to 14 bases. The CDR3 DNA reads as TGTGCCAGCAGGGATCCCCAGGGGATGAACACTGAAGCTTTCTTT. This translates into CASRDPQGMNTEAFF.

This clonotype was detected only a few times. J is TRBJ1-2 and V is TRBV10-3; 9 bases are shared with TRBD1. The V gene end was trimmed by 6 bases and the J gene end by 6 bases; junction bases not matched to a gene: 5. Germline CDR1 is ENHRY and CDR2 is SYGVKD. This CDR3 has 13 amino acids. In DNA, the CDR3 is TGTGCCATCAGGGACAGGGGCACGGATGGCTACACCTTC. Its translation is CAIRDRGTDGYTF.

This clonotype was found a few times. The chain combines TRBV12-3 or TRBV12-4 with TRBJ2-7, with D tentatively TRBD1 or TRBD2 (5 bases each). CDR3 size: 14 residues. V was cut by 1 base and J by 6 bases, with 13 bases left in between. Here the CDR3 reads CASSLELEGLEQYF. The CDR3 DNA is TGTGCCAGCAGTTTAGAACTCGAGGGGCTCGAGCAGTACTTC.

The CDR3 is CSAGLQGKTQYF. The CDR3 DNA reads as TGCAGTGCGGGATTACAGGGGAAGACCCAGTACTTC. This chain joins TRBV20-1 and TRBJ2-5; 7 nucleotides align to TRBD1. Trimming cost V 6 bases and J 6 bases; bases outside gene matches: 7. CDR1 is DFQATT and CDR2 is SNEGSKA in the germline V gene (reference sequence). CDR3 length: 12 residues.

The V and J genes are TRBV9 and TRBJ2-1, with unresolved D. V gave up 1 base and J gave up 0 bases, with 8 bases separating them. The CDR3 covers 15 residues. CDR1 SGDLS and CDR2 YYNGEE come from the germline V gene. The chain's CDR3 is CASSVLSSSYNEQFF. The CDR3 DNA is TGTGCCAGCAGCGTATTGAGCAGCTCCTACAATGAGCAGTTCTTC.

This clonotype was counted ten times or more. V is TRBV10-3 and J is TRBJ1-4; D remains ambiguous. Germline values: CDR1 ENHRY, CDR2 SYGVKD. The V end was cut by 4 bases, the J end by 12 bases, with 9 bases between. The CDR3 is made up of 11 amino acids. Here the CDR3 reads CAISGGGELFF. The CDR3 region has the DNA TGTGCCATCAGTGGCGGTGGAGAACTGTTTTTT.

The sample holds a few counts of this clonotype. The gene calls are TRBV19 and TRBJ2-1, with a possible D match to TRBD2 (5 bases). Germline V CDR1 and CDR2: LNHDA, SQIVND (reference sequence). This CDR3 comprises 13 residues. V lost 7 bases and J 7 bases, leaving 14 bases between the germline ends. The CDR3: CASTASRVNEQFF. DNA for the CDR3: TGTGCCAGTACGGCTAGCCGGGTGAATGAGCAGTTCTTC.

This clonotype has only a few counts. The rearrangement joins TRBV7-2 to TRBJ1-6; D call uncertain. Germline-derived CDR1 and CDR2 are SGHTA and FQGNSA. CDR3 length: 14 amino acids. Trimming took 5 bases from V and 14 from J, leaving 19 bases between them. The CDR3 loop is CASSPIPTASALHF. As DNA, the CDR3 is TGTGCCAGCAGCCCCATCCCGACGGCTTCGGCCCTCCACTTT.

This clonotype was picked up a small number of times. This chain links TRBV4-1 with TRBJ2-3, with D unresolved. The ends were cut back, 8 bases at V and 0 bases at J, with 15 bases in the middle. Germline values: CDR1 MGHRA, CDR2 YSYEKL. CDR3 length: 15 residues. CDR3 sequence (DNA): TGCGCCAGCGCAGAACTAATTTTTAGCACAGATACGCAGTATTTT. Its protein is CASAELIFSTDTQYF.

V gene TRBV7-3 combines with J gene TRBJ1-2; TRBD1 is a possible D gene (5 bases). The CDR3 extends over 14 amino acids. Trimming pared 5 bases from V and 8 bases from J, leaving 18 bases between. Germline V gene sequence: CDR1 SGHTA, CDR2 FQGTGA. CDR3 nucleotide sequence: TGTGCCAGCAGCCCAGGCCCAGGGTCTGAGGGCTACACCTTC. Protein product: CASSPGPGSEGYTF. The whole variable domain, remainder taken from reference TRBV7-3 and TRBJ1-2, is GAGVSQTPSNKVTEKGKYVELRCDPISGHTALYWYRQSLGQGPEFLIYFQGTGAADDSGLPNDRFFAVRPEGSVSTLKIQRTERGDSAVYLCASSPGPGSEGYTFGSGTRLTVV.

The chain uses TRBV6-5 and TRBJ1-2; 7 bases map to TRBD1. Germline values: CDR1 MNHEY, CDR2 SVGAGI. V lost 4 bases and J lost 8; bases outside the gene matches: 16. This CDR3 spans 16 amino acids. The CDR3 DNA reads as TGTGCCAGCAGTTCTCAGGGGGGAGTTTTCGACTTCGGCTACACCTTC. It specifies CASSSQGGVFDFGYTF.

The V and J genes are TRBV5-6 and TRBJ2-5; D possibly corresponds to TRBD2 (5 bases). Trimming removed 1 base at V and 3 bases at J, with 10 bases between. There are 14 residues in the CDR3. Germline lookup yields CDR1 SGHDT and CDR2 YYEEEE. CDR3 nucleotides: TGTGCCAGCAGCTTGTGGCTAGCCGAAGAGACCCAGTACTTC. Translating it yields CASSLWLAEETQYF. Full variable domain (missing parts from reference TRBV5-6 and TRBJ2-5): DAGVTQSPTHLIKTRGQQVTLRCSPKSGHDTVSWYQQALGQGPQFIFQYYEEEERQRGNFPDRFSGHQFPNYSSELNVNALLLGDSALYLCASSLWLAEETQYFGPGTRLLVL.

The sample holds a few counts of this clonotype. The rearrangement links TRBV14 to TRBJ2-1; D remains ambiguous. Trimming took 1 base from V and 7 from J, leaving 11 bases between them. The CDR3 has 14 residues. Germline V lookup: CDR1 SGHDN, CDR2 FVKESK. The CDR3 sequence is CASSQVQLKNEQFF. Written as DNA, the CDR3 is TGTGCCAGCAGCCAAGTGCAGCTAAAGAATGAGCAGTTCTTC.